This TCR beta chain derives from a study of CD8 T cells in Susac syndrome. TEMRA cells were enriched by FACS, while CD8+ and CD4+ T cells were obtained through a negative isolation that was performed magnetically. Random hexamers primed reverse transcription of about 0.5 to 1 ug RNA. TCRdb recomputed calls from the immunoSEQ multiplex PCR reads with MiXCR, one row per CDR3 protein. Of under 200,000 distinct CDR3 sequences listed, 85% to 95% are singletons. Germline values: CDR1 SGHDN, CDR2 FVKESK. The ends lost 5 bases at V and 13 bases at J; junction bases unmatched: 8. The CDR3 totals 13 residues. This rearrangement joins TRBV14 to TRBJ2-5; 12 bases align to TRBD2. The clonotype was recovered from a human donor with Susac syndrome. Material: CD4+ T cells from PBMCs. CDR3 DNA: TGTGCCAGCAGCTCCGTGACTAGCGGGGGACCGTACTTC. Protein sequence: CASSSVTSGGPYF. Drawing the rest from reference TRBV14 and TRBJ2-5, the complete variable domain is EAGVTQFPSHSVIEKGQTVTLRCDPISGHDNLYWYRRVMGKEIKFLLHFVKESKQDESGMPNNRFLAERTGGTYSTLKVQPAELEDSGVYFCASSSVTSGGPYFGPGTRLLVL.